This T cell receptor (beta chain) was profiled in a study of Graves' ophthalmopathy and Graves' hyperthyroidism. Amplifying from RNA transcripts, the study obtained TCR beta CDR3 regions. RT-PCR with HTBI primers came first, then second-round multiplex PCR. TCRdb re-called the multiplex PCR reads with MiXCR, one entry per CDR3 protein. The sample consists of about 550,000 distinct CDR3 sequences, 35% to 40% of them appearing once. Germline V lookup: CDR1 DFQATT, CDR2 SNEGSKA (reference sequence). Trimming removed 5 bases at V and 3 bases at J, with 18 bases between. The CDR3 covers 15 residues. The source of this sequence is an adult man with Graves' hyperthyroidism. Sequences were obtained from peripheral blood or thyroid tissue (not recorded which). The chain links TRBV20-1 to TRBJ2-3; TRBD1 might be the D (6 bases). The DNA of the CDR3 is TGCAGTGCTCCGCAACACGACAGGATTACAGATACGCAGTATTTT. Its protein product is CSAPQHDRITDTQYF.